This T cell receptor (beta chain) was observed in a study of control samples from healthy donors and cancer patients (dated by TCRdb to 2018 to 2020). CDR3 length: 14 amino acids, cysteine to phenylalanine. The retained sequence is limited to the CDR3, 42 bases, with the frame set at the first base. CDR1 and CDR2 (SGHVS, FQNEAQ) derive from the germline V gene. The V and J ends are trimmed by 5 bases and 8 bases, leaving 18 bases between them. Libraries were prepared through the immunoSEQ multiplex PCR assay. The source is immuneACCESS, and TCRdb retained only in-frame sequences with V and J called. Part of the clones is not carried over; for the studies checked, unresolved V genes explain less than half of this, and the remainder is unexplained. Across this sample there are 130,000 or so clones, with 80% to 90% seen only once. The ten largest clones capture almost 40% of the sample. Notes on this clone: The antigen it binds to is not known. No per-base quality is available; no much larger clone lies one base away.

The TCR sequence derives from a middle-aged man in good health. Input material: blood. The rearranged chain carries TRBV7-8 and TRBJ1-1, with the D gene not clear enough to name. In nucleotides, the sequence is TGTGCCAGCAGCCAGACGGCAGGACCTTACGAAGCTTTCTTT. It encodes CASSQTAGPYEAFF.